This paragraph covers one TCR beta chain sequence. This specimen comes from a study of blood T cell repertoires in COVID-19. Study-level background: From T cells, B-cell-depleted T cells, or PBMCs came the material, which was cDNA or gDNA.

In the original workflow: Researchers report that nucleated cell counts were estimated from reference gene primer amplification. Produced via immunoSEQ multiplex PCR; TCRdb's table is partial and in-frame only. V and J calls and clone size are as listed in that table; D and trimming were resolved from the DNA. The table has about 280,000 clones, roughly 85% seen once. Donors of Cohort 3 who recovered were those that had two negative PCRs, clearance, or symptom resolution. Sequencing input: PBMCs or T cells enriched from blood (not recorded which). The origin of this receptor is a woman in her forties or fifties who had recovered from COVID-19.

CDR3 nucleotide sequence: TGTGCCAGCAGTCTAACTTCCCTTAACTATGGCTACACCTTC. Its translation is CASSLTSLNYGYTF. The chain is built from TRBV6-5 and TRBJ1-2; D uncertain. CDR1 and CDR2 from the germline V gene are MNHEY and SVGAGI. The V and J ends lost 5 bases and 1 base respectively, with 11 bases between them. The CDR3 has 14 residues.